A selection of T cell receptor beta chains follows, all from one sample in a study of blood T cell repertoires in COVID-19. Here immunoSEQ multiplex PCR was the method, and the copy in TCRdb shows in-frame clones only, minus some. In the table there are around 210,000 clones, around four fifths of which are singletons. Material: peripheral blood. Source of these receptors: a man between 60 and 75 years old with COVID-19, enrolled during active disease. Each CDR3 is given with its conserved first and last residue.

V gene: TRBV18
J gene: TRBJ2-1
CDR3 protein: CASSLDRGNEQFF

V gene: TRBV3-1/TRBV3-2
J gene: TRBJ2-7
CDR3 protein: CASSHLTASGAYEQYF

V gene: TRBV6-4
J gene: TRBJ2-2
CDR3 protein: CASRRQSTGELFF

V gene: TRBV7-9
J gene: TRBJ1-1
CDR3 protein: CASSSGQPNTEAFF

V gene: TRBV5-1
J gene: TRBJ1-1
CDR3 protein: CASTGRVGTEAFF

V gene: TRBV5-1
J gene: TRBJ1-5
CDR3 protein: CASSPGGGEEPQHF

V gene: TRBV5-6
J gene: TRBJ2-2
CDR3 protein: CASSRTGVRTGELFF

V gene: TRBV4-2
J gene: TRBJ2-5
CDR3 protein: CASSPSDGEWETQYF

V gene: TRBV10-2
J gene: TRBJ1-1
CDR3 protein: CASSDAGAGDTEAFF

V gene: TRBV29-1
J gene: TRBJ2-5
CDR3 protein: CSVQGALGETQYF

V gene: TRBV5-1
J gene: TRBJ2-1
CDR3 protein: CASSLQNEQFF

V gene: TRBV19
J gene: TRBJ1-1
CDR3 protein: CASSYPGQGASEAFF

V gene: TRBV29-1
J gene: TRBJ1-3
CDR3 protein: CSVALRTGPGNTIYF

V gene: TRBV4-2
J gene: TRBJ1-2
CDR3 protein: CASSQDLKGTWDGYTF

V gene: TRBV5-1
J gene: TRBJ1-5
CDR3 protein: CASSLEGHSNQPQHF

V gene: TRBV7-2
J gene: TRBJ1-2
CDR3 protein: CASSLTGPANYGYTF

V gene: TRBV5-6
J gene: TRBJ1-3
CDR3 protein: CASSLYVRDSGNTIYF

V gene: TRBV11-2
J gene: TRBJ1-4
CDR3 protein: CASSPRGPTNEKLFF

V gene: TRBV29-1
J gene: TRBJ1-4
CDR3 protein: CSVTNRGRGEKLFF

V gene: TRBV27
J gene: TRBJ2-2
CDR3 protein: CASSSRTGSGELFF